Listed here is a single TCR beta chain. In the authors' workflow: From reference gene primer amplification, estimates of nucleated cell counts were derived. The repertoire was sequenced with immunoSEQ multiplex PCR; TCRdb's copy has only in-frame clones and lacks some. The V and J calls and clone size come from that table; D and trimming were worked out from the DNA. The table records hundreds of thousands of clones, 80% to 90% of them present only once. Those enrolled, adults aged about 18 to 89 years, came from 25 or so US areas. Cohort placement rested on clinical history that participants reported themselves. The data stem from a study of blood T cell repertoires in COVID-19. Study context: The analysed material was cDNA or gDNA that came from T cells, B-cell-depleted T cells, or PBMCs.

This CDR3 has 15 amino acids. Per the germline V gene, CDR1 is SNHLY and CDR2 is FYNNEI. Trimming shortened V by 2 bases and J by 4 bases, and 14 bases separated the two germline ends. The specimen was PBMCs or T cells enriched from blood (not recorded which). This clonotype was obtained from a man between 25 and 39 years old who had recovered from COVID-19. This chain connects TRBV2 to TRBJ1-1, with D perhaps TRBD1 (5 bases). CDR3 amino acids: CASSETRGEGTEAFF. The CDR3 coding sequence is TGTGCCAGCAGTGAAACTCGGGGGGAGGGCACTGAAGCTTTCTTT. Full variable domain (outside the CDR3, taken from reference TRBV2 and TRBJ1-1): EPEVTQTPSHQVTQMGQEVILRCVPISNHLYFYWYRQILGQKVEFLVSFYNNEISEKSEIFDDQFSVERPDGSNFTLKIRSTKLEDSAMYFCASSETRGEGTEAFFGQGTRLTVV.